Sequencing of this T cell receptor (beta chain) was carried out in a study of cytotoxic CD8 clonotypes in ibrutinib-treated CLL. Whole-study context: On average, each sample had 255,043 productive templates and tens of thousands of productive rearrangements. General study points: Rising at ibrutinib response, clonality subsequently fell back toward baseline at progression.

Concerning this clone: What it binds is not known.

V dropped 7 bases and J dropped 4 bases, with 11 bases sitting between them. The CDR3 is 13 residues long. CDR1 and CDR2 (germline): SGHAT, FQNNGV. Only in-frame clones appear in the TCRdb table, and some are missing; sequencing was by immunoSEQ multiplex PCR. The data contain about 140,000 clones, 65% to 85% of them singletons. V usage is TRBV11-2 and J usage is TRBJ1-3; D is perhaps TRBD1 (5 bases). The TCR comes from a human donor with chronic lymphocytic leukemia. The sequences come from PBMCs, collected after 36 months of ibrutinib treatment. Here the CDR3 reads CASKGDLGNTIYF. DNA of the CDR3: TGTGCCAGCAAAGGGGATTTAGGAAACACCATATATTTT.